This is a list of T cell receptor delta chains from one sample in a study of γδ T cells in repeated Plasmodium falciparum infection. TCRdb re-analyzed the multiplex PCR reads via CATT. In the table there are tens of thousands of delta-chain clones, around 1.8% of which are singletons. The sequenced material came from gamma-delta T cells from blood. The receptor set was obtained from a pool of human donors (malaria-infected and uninfected, not separated). Both conserved end residues are part of each CDR3. The order of the fields is clone size, CDR3 length, V gene, CDR3 protein. Rows give clone size only sometimes, using once, few, many, or a class for an expanded clone.

many,20,TRDV1,CALGEGRTGGYRALTAQLFF
medium-sized,19,TRDV3,CAFSPRHPTNPSVLVKLIF
medium-sized,18,TRDV1,CALGEAFFLDGRGGKLIF
-,19,TRDV1,CAREILPKHWGLYTDKLIF
many,22,TRDV3,CAFNLVPYGKLGDTRYTDKLIF
many,18,TRDV1,CALGEVRRFLGLGDKLIF
many,19,TRDV1,CALGDPYPTAWGYTDKLIF
many,20,TRDV1,CALGETLPTSLGLRGDKLIF
medium-sized,15,TRDV2,CACDVLGVHTDKLIF
many,21,TRDV1,CALGVPLPTYWGYLNTDKLIF
many,20,TRDV1,CALTAFSGIRFSWDTRQMFF
many,22,TRDV1,CALGVTAFLYTGGYFFTDKLIF
medium-sized,16,TRDV1,CALVFGPLGDISKLIF
many,18,TRDV1,CALGDAFLLGWGIHKLIF
many,19,TRDV1,CALGELGSYWYWGGPKLIF
large,15,TRDV1,CALGETMFRTDKLIF
many,20,TRDV1,CALGEPGPPYGGYEDNQLIF
many,27,TRDV1,CALGENDSYPFWGIPHALVPDTDKLIF
few,21,TRDV1,CALGEVVPFLLGGSYTDKLIF
many,24,TRDV1,CALGETGLRHLGGYRGWGTDKLIF
many,13,TRDV1,CSGGYEGTYKLIF
many,23,TRDV1,CALGELKILSVLGDSLYTDKLIF
many,16,TRDV1,CAIGEPYWGIRGKLIF
many,17,TRDV1,CALGENFLSWDTRQMFF
-,24,TRDV1,CALGERSLHDRRVRGDHRPDKLIF